This TCR beta chain appears in the sequencing data of a study of a mutant IDH1 vaccine in newly diagnosed glioma. About the research overall: Of the patients given treatment, approximately 60% were male and about 38% were female, and a mean age of about 44 years was recorded.

Sequencing was performed with immunoSEQ multiplex PCR; in TCRdb, only in-frame clones are kept and a portion is missing. Of approximately 92,000 clones in the sample, roughly 77% were seen once. Time point denoted: baseline, week 1 (first vaccination visit). Treatment meaning: pre-vaccination baseline after standard-of-care therapy. Each donor presented with a new WHO grade 3 or 4 astrocytoma that tested IDH1-mutant and showed ATRX loss. This clone has just a few counts. Trimming took 11 bases from V and 1 from J, leaving 14 bases between them. Germline CDR1 is MNHNY and CDR2 is SVGAGI (reference sequence). This CDR3 is 13 amino acids long.

The sequence derives from a man aged 35-49 years with glioma. The starting material was PBMCs, obtained from a glioma patient treated with radiotherapy, temozolomide or both. V and J are TRBV6-6 and TRBJ1-1; a weak D match, TRBD1 (5 bases). The CDR3 bases are TGTGCCGGACAAAAGGCCGAGAACACTGAAGCTTTCTTT. Its translation is CAGQKAENTEAFF.